This passage covers 19 T cell receptor beta chains from one sample sequenced in a study of blood T cell repertoires in COVID-19. Sequencing was performed with immunoSEQ multiplex PCR; in TCRdb, only in-frame clones are kept and a portion is missing. Altogether fewer than 250,000 clones are present, roughly 84% being singletons, with the ten largest covering less than 8%. The sequenced sample was PBMCs or T cells enriched from blood (not recorded which). The origin of the receptors is a man younger than 40 in a cohort exposed to, infected with or recovered from COVID-19 (not recorded which).

The chain carries TRBV24-1 and TRBJ2-1, with D uncertain. Deletions cut 3 bases from V and 6 bases from J, with 17 bases between. Germline loops: CDR1 KGHDR, CDR2 SFDVKD. The CDR3 is made up of 16 amino acids. CDR3 in amino acids: CATSDHRPERVNEQFF. CDR3 coding DNA: TGTGCCACCAGTGATCACCGCCCCGAGAGAGTCAATGAGCAGTTCTTC.

The V gene is TRBV7-3, the J gene TRBJ1-1; D call uncertain. The V and J ends lost 5 bases and 5 bases respectively, with 12 bases between them. The CDR3 contains 13 residues. The germline CDR1 and CDR2 sequences are SGHTA and FQGTGA. CDR3 sequence: CASSPRAGTEAFF. CDR3 nucleotides: TGTGCCAGCAGCCCCCGGGCGGGGACTGAAGCTTTCTTT.

The J gene is TRBJ1-2, the V gene TRBV19; tentatively, D is TRBD1 (5 bases). The CDR3 covers 15 residues. The germline V gene encodes CDR1 LNHDA and CDR2 SQIVND (reference sequence). Trimming shortened V by 3 bases and J by 5 bases, and 16 bases separated the two germline ends. CDR3 protein: CASSMGRDGMYGYTF. Written as DNA, the CDR3 is TGTGCCAGTAGTATGGGGCGGGACGGGATGTATGGCTACACCTTC.

V usage is TRBV19 and J usage is TRBJ1-2; TRBD1 agrees at 9 bases. Per germline, CDR1 LNHDA and CDR2 SQIVND (reference sequence). The CDR3 runs 15 residues. V shed 8 bases, J shed 8 bases, and the junction held 15 bases outside the gene matches. CDR3 DNA sequence: TGTGCCAGTCATTTTGGCGGACAGGGGTCTAGAGGCTACACCTTC. Amino acid sequence: CASHFGGQGSRGYTF.

The chain couples TRBV19 to TRBJ1-5; tentatively, D is TRBD1 (5 bases). V was shortened by 7 bases and J by 0 bases, with 10 bases between the two germline ends. CDR1 LNHDA and CDR2 SQIVND come from the germline V gene (reference sequence). The CDR3 covers 14 residues. The CDR3 nucleotides are TGTGCCAGTACGGGGGAATTTAGCAATCAGCCCCAGCATTTT. Translation gives CASTGEFSNQPQHF. Using reference TRBV19 and TRBJ1-5 for the parts outside the CDR3, the full variable domain is DGGITQSPKYLFRKEGQNVTLSCEQNLNHDAMYWYRQDPGQGLRLIYYSQIVNDFQKGDIAEGYSVSREKKESFPLTVTSAQKNPTAFYLCASTGEFSNQPQHFGDGTRLSIL.

This sequence joins TRBV3-1 (or the pseudogene TRBV3-2) and TRBJ2-1; D remains ambiguous. Germline-derived CDR1 and CDR2 are LGHDT and YNNKEL (reference sequence). The CDR3 runs 14 residues. V was clipped by 4 bases and J by 3 bases, with 10 bases between them. The CDR3 nucleotides read TGTGCCAGCAGCCCTTGGAGCGACTACAATGAGCAGTTCTTC. It translates to CASSPWSDYNEQFF.

The chain couples TRBV7-9 to TRBJ1-2; 11 nucleotides match TRBD1. The germline gives CDR1 SEHNR, CDR2 FQNEAQ (reference sequence). This CDR3 is built from 16 residues. Trimming cost V 4 bases and J 4 bases; bases outside gene matches: 8. The CDR3 loop is CASSSPGQGEAYGYTF. The CDR3 bases are TGTGCCAGCAGCTCGCCGGGACAGGGGGAGGCCTATGGCTACACCTTC.

CDR3 in amino acids: CASSLSNYEQYF. CDR3 sequence (DNA): TGTGCCAGCAGCTTAAGCAACTACGAGCAGTACTTC. The V gene is TRBV11-2, the J gene TRBJ2-7; no clear D gene. CDR1 is SGHAT and CDR2 is FQNNGV in the germline V gene. Trimming took 2 bases from V and 3 from J, leaving 5 bases between them. The CDR3 sequence is 12 residues long.

The chain is built from TRBV5-6 and TRBJ1-6; unclear D gene. V was trimmed by 3 bases and J by 9 bases, leaving 10 bases between them. CDR3 length equals 13 residues. The germline gives CDR1 SGHDT, CDR2 YYEEEE. The CDR3: CASSSRSGSPLHF. The CDR3 DNA sequence: TGTGCCAGCAGCTCCAGGAGCGGTTCACCCCTCCACTTT.

The rearrangement joins TRBV5-1 to TRBJ1-1; 9 bases line up with TRBD1. The germline V gene has CDR1 SGHRS and CDR2 YFSETQ. The CDR3 contains 16 residues. J was trimmed by 2 bases and V by 2 bases; bases with no gene match: 7. Here the CDR3 reads CASSFTRQGDNTEAFF. The CDR3 DNA reads TGCGCCAGCAGCTTCACGCGACAGGGGGATAACACTGAAGCTTTCTTT.

CDR3 DNA: TGCGCCAGCAGCAGGGAGGCCGGCGGCTACACCTTC. Amino acid sequence: CASSREAGGYTF. The gene calls are TRBV5-1 and TRBJ1-2; unclear D gene. Germline CDR1 is SGHRS and CDR2 is YFSETQ. V shed 4 bases and J shed 8 bases, with 12 bases lying between them. This CDR3 contains 12 residues.

This sequence joins TRBV2 and TRBJ1-5, with D unresolved. Germline loops: CDR1 SNHLY, CDR2 FYNNEI. Trimming took off 4 bases at V and 5 bases at J, with 12 bases between the two ends. This CDR3 region has 14 residues. The CDR3 DNA sequence: TGTGCCAGCAGTGCAGTGGTCCCAGATCAGCCCCAGCATTTT. Protein product: CASSAVVPDQPQHF.

V is TRBV20-1 and J is TRBJ1-2; no firm D call. The V gene's germline CDR1 is DFQATT and CDR2 SNEGSKA (reference sequence). Trimming shortened V by 3 bases and J by 7 bases, and 12 bases separated the two germline ends. This CDR3 comprises 12 residues. The CDR3 loop reads CSASAGSLGYTF. DNA for the CDR3: TGCAGTGCTAGTGCCGGGTCGCTTGGCTACACCTTC.

V is TRBV18 and J is TRBJ2-3, with 12 bases matching TRBD2. This CDR3 has 18 residues. The V segment lost 1 base and the J segment 2 bases; nucleotides outside the gene matches: 7. The germline V gene has CDR1 KGHSH and CDR2 LQKENI. The CDR3 sequence is CASSPLLAGGPTTDTQYF. The CDR3 coding sequence is TGTGCCAGCTCACCACTGCTAGCGGGAGGGCCGACCACAGATACGCAGTATTTT. The variable domain in full, with the rest retrieved from reference TRBV18 and TRBJ2-3, is NAGVMQNPRHLVRRRGQEARLRCSPMKGHSHVYWYRQLPEEGLKFMVYLQKENIIDESGMPKERFSAEFPKEGPSILRIQQVVRGDSAAYFCASSPLLAGGPTTDTQYFGPGTRLTVL.

The V and J genes are TRBV7-2 and TRBJ2-7, with D perhaps matching TRBD2 (6 bases). Trimming took off 1 base at V and 4 bases at J, with 23 bases between the two ends. CDR1 and CDR2 from the germline V gene are SGHTA and FQGNSA. This CDR3 comprises 18 residues. CDR3 loop: CASSLVSMGGGSWYEQYF. CDR3 in DNA: TGTGCCAGCAGCTTAGTCTCCATGGGAGGAGGGTCGTGGTACGAGCAGTACTTC.

This chain joins TRBV9 and TRBJ2-1; D gene unclear. V lost 0 bases, J lost 3 bases, and 7 bases lay in between. There are 14 residues in the CDR3. Germline V gene lookup returns CDR1 SGDLS and CDR2 YYNGEE. CDR3 in amino acids: CASSVDADYNEQFF. Written as DNA, the CDR3 is TGTGCCAGCAGCGTAGATGCGGACTACAATGAGCAGTTCTTC.

V usage is TRBV28 and J usage is TRBJ2-3, with 12 bases aligning to TRBD2. CDR3 size: 17 residues. Germline V lookup: CDR1 MDHEN, CDR2 SYDVKM. With V trimmed by 5 bases and J by 1 base, 7 bases remained unmatched. The DNA of the CDR3 is TGTGCCAGCAGTCGTCCGGGACTAGCGGGCGGCACAGATACGCAGTATTTT. It specifies CASSRPGLAGGTDTQYF.

In this sample, this clone turned up once. The chain is built from TRBV5-1 and TRBJ2-7; D possibly corresponds to TRBD2 (5 bases). The V end was cut by 4 bases, the J end by 6 bases, with 14 bases between. Germline CDR1 reads SGHRS; CDR2 reads YFSETQ. The CDR3 is 13 amino acids. The CDR3 region has the DNA TGCGCCAGCAGCCCTTCTTTCGGGGTCGAGCAGTACTTC. Protein sequence: CASSPSFGVEQYF.

V usage is TRBV7-2 and J usage is TRBJ2-5; D perhaps matches TRBD2 (6 bases). The CDR3 runs 16 residues. The germline V gene encodes CDR1 SGHTA and CDR2 FQGNSA. Trimming pared 8 bases from V and 1 base from J, leaving 20 bases between. This CDR3 reads CASLPTDYLAQETQYF. For the CDR3, the DNA is TGTGCCAGCCTGCCGACGGACTACCTTGCCCAAGAGACCCAGTACTTC.